This TCR beta chain was sequenced during a study of blood T cell repertoires in COVID-19. The overall study: The samples span acute and convalescent COVID-19 from the United States, Italy and Spain. The analysed material was cDNA or gDNA that came from T cells, B-cell-depleted T cells, or PBMCs.

In germline, CDR1 is MNHEY, CDR2 SVGAGI. V gave up 6 bases and J gave up 3 bases, with 17 bases separating them. The CDR3 consists of 15 residues. Original handling: Amplifying reference gene primers gave estimates of nucleated cell counts. Produced via immunoSEQ multiplex PCR; TCRdb's table is partial and in-frame only. V, J and clone size were drawn from that table, and D and trimming were deduced from the DNA. The table shows around 200,000 clones, with approximately 85% occurring only once. The rearrangement links TRBV6-5 to TRBJ1-2; weak D call: TRBD1 (6 bases). Material: peripheral blood. The sequence came from a human donor with active or convalescent COVID-19. The donor label of this sample is uncertain. This CDR3 reads CASSDQGLRYYGYTF. The DNA of the CDR3 is TGTGCCAGCAGCGATCAGGGGTTGCGCTACTATGGCTACACCTTC.